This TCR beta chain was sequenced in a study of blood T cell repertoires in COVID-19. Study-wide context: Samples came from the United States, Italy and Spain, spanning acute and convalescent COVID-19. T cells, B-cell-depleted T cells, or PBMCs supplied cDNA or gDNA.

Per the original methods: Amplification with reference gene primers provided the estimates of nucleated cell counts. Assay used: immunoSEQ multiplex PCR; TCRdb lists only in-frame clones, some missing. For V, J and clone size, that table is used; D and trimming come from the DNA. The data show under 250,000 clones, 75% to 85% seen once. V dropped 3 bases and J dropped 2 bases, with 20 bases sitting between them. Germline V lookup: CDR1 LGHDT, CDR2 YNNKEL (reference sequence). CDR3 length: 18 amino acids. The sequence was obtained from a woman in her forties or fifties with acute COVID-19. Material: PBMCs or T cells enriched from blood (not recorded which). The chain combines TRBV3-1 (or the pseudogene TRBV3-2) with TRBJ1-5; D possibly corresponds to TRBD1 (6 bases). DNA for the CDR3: TGTGCCAGCAGCCAGACATGGGGGGGGCTGGGGGGCAATCAGCCCCAGCATTTT. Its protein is CASSQTWGGLGGNQPQHF.